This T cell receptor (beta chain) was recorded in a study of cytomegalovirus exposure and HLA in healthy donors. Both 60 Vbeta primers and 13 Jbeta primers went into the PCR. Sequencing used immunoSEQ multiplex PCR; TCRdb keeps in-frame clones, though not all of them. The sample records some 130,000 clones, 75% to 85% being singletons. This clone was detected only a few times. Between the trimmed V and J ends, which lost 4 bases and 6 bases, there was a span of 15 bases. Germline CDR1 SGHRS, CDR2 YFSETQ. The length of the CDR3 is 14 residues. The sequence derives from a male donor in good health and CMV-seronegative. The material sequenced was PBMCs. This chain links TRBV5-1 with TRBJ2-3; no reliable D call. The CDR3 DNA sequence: TGCGCCAGCAGCCCAGTTAGAGGCGTTGATACGCAGTATTTT. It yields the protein CASSPVRGVDTQYF.